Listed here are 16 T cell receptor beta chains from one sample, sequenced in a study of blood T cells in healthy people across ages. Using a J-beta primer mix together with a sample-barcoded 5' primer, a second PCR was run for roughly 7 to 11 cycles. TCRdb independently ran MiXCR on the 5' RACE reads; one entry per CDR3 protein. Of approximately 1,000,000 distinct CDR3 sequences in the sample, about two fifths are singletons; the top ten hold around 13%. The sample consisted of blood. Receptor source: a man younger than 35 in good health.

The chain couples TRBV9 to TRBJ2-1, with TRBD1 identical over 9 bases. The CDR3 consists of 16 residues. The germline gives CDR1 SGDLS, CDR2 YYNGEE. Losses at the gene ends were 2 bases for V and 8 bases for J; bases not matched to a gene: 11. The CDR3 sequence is CASSVYGQGNRDEQFF. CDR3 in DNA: TGTGCCAGCAGCGTTTATGGACAGGGGAATCGAGATGAGCAGTTCTTC.

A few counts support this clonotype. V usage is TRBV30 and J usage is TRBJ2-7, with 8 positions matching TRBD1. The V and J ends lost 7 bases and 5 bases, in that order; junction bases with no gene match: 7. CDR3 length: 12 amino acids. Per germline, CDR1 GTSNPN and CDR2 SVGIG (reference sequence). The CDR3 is CAFGQGTHEQYF. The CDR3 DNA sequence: TGTGCCTTCGGACAGGGTACCCACGAGCAGTACTTC. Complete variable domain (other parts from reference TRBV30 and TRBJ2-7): SQTIHQWPATLVQPVGSPLSLECTVEGTSNPNLYWYRQAAGRGLQLLFYSVGIGQISSEVPQNLSASRPQDRQFILSSKKLLLSDSGFYLCAFGQGTHEQYFGPGTRLTVT.

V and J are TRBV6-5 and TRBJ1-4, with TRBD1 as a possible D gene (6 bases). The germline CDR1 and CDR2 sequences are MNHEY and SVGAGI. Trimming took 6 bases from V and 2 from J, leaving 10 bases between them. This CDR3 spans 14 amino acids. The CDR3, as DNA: TGTGCCAGCAGGCGGACAGTGACTAATGAAAAACTGTTTTTT. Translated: CASRRTVTNEKLFF.

CDR3 coding DNA: TGCAGCGTTGTCCAGGTCCGCGAGCAGTACTTC. It encodes CSVVQVREQYF. This chain joins TRBV29-1 and TRBJ2-7; D gene uncertain. The CDR3 has 11 amino acids. Per germline, CDR1 SQVTM and CDR2 ANQGSEA. V lost 4 bases, J lost 6 bases, and 10 bases lay in between.

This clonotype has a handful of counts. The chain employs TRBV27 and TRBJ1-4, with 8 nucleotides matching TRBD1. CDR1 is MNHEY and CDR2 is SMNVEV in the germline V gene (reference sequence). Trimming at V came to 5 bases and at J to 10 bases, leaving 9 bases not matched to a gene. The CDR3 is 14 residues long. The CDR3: CASSEQGVYGKLFF. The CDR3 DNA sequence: TGTGCCAGCAGTGAACAGGGGGTTTACGGAAAACTGTTTTTT. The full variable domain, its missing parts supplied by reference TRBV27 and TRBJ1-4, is EAQVTQNPRYLITVTGKKLTVTCSQNMNHEYMSWYRQDPGLGLRQIYYSMNVEVTDKGDVPEGYKVSRKEKRNFPLILESPSPNQTSLYFCASSEQGVYGKLFFGSGTQLSVL.

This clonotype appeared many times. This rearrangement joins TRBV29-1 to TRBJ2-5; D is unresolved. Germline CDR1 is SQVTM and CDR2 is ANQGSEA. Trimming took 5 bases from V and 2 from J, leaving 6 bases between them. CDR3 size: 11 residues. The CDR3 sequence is CSVPSQETQYF. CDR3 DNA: TGCAGCGTTCCATCGCAAGAGACCCAGTACTTC.

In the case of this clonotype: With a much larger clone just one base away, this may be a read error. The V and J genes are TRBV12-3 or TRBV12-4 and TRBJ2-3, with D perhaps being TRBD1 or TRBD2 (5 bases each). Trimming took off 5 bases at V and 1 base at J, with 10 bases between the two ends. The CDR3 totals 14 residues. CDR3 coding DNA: TGTGCCAGCAGTGTGGGACCTCGCACAGATACGCAGTATTTT. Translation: CASSVGPRTDTQYF.

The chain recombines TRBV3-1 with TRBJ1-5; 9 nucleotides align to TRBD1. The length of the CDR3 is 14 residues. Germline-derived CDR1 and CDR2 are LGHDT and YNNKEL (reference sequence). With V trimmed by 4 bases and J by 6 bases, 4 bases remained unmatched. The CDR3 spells CASSRTGDGQPQHF. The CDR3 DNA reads TGTGCCAGCAGCCGGACAGGGGATGGTCAGCCCCAGCATTTT.

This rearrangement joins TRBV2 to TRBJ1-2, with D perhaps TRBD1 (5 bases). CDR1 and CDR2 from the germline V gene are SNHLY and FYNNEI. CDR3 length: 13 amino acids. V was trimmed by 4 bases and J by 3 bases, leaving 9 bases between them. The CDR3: CASSGGDDYGYTF. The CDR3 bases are TGTGCCAGCAGTGGCGGGGACGACTATGGCTACACCTTC.

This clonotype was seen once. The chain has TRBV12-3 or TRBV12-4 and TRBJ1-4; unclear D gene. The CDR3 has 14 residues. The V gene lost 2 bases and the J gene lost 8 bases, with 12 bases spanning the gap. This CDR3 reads CASSLYALGEKLFF. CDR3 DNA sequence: TGTGCCAGCAGTTTATACGCCTTAGGGGAAAAACTGTTTTTT.

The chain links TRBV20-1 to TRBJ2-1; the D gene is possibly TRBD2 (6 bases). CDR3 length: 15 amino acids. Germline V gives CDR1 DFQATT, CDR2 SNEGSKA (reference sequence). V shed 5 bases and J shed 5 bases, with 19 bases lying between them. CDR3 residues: CSAYSRDSGHNEQFF. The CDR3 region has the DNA TGCAGTGCTTACAGCCGGGACTCGGGGCACAATGAGCAGTTCTTC.

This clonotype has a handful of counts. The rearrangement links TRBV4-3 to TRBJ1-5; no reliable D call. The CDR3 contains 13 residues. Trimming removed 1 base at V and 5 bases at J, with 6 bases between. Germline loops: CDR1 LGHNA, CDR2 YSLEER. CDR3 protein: CASSQGRYQPQHF. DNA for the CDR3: TGCGCCAGCAGCCAAGGCCGTTATCAGCCCCAGCATTTT.

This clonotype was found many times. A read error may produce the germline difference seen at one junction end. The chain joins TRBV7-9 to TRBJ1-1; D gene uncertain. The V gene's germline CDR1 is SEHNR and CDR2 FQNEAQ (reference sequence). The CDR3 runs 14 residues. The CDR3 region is CASSLGAGNTEAFF. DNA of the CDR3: TGCGCCAGCAGCTTGGGAGCGGGGAACACTGAAGCTTTCTTT. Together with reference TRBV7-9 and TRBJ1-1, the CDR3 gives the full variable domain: DTGVSQNPRHKITKRGQNVTFRCDPISEHNRLYWYRQTLGQGPEFLTYFQNEAQLEKSRLLSDRFSAERPKGSFSTLEIQRTEQGDSAMYLCASSLGAGNTEAFFGQGTRLTVV.

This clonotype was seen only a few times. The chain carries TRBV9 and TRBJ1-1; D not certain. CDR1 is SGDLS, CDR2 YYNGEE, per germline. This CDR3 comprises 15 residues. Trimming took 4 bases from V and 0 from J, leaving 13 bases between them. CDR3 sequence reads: CASSSMGRLNTEAFF. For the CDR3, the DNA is TGTGCCAGCAGCTCAATGGGCAGGCTGAACACTGAAGCTTTCTTT.

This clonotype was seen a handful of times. CDR3 loop: CASSFQDRQETQYF. In DNA form, the CDR3 reads TGTGCCAGCAGTTTCCAGGACAGGCAAGAGACCCAGTACTTC. V gene TRBV28 combines with J gene TRBJ2-5, with 7 nucleotides matching TRBD1. The ends lost 3 bases at V and 2 bases at J; junction bases unmatched: 3. The CDR3 spans 14 residues. Germline V gene data show CDR1 as MDHEN and CDR2 as SYDVKM.

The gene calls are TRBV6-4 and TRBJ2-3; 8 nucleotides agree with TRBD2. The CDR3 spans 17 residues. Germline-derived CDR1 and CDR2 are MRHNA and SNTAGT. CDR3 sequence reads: CVDPWGSGATSTDTQYF. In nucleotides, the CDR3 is TGTGTCGACCCTTGGGGTAGCGGGGCAACAAGCACAGATACGCAGTATTTT.